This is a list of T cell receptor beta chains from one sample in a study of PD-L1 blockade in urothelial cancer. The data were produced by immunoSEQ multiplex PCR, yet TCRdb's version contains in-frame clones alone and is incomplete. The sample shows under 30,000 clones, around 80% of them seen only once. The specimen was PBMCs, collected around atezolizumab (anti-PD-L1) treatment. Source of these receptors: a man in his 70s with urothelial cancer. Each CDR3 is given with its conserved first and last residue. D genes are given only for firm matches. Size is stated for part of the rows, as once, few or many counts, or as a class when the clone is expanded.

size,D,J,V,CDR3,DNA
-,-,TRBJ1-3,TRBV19,CASMDSFSGNTIYF,TGTGCCAGTATGGACAGTTTCTCTGGAAACACCATATATTTT
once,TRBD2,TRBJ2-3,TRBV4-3,CASSLAGGQSDTQYF,TGCGCCAGCAGCCTAGCGGGGGGCCAGTCGGATACGCAGTATTTT
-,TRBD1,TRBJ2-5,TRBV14,CASSPSGQGAKGTQYF,TGTGCCAGCAGCCCTTCGGGACAGGGGGCCAAGGGGACCCAGTACTTC
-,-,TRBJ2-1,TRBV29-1,CSVDAARAEYNEQFF,TGCAGCGTTGACGCCGCGAGGGCCGAGTACAATGAGCAGTTCTTC
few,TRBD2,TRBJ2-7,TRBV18,CASSPSSISGAYEQYF,TGTGCCAGCTCACCATCATCCATCAGCGGGGCCTACGAGCAGTACTTC
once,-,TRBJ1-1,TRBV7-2,CASSHDPVAKNTEAFF,TGTGCCAGCAGCCACGACCCGGTAGCCAAGAACACTGAAGCTTTCTTT
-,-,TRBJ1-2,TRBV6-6,CASSPIRDRIDGYTF,TGTGCCAGCAGCCCAATCAGGGATCGTATAGATGGCTACACCTTC
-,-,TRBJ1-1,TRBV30,CAWSLRGGTEAFF,TGTGCCTGGAGTTTAAGGGGTGGCACTGAAGCTTTCTTT
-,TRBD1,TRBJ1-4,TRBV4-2,CASSLGQGAGKLFF,TGTGCCAGCAGCCTCGGACAGGGGGCAGGAAAACTGTTTTTT
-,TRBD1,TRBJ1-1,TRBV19,CASKGRGRNTEAFF,TGTGCCAGTAAGGGCAGGGGGCGGAACACTGAAGCTTTCTTT
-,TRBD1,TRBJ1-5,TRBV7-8,CASSPTGGSNQPQHF,TGTGCCAGCAGCCCAACAGGGGGCAGCAATCAGCCCCAGCATTTT
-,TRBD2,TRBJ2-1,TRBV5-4,CASSASGGSYNEQFF,TGTGCCAGCAGCGCTAGCGGTGGCTCCTACAATGAGCAGTTCTTC
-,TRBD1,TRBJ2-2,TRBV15,CATSRDREGTGDAGELFF,TGTGCCACCAGCAGAGATAGGGAAGGGACAGGGGATGCCGGGGAGCTGTTTTTT
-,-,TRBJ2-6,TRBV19,CASSITGPGANVLTF,TGTGCCAGTAGTATAACCGGTCCTGGGGCCAACGTCCTGACTTTC
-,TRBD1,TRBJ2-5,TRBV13,CASSTWTGQETQYF,TGTGCCAGCAGCACCTGGACAGGGCAAGAGACCCAGTACTTC
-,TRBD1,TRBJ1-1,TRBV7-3,CASSSPPGQGNTEAFF,TGTGCCAGCAGCTCCCCCCCCGGACAGGGCAACACTGAAGCTTTCTTT
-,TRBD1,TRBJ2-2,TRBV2,CASSVQGLNTGELFF,TGTGCCAGCAGCGTACAGGGGCTTAACACCGGGGAGCTGTTTTTT
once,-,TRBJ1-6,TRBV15,CATSRGDTGDSPLHF,TGTGCCACCAGCAGAGGGGATACAGGCGATTCACCCCTCCACTTT
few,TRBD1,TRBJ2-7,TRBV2,CASRRTGVYEQYF,TGTGCCAGCAGGCGGACAGGGGTGTACGAGCAGTACTTC
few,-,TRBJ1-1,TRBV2,CASSSSAPEAFF,TGTGCCAGCAGTTCCAGCGCCCCTGAAGCTTTCTTT
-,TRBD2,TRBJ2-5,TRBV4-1,CASSQVSSVGEGGFSQETQYF,TGCGCCAGCAGCCAAGTGAGTTCTGTGGGGGAGGGCGGATTCAGCCAAGAGACCCAGTACTTC
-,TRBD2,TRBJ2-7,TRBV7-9,CASSSWTSGSYEQYF,TGTGCCAGCAGCTCATGGACTAGCGGGAGCTACGAGCAGTACTTC
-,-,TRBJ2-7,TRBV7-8,CASSSRGTSPGGQYF,TGTGCCAGCAGCTCCAGAGGGACTTCTCCTGGGGGGCAGTACTTC
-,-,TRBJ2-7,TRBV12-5,CASGLAPNNYEQYF,TGTGCTAGTGGTTTGGCCCCGAACAACTACGAGCAGTACTTC
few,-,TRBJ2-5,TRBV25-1,CASSPSGRRGRLQETQYF,TGTGCCAGCAGCCCTTCGGGTAGACGAGGGAGGCTCCAAGAGACCCAGTACTTC
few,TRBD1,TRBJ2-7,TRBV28,CASNRDRETYEQYF,TGTGCCAGCAACCGGGACAGGGAAACCTACGAGCAGTACTTC
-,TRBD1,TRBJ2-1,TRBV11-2,CASSLRRTGHRDNEQFF,TGTGCCAGCAGCCTCCGTCGGACAGGGCATAGGGATAATGAGCAGTTCTTC
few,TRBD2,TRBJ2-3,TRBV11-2,CASSPRTSGRTDTQYF,TGTGCCAGCAGCCCCCGGACTAGCGGACGCACAGATACGCAGTATTTT
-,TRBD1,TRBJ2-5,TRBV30,CARMLGHRTSRGPETQYF,TGTGCCCGGATGCTGGGGCATAGGACCTCCAGGGGGCCGGAGACCCAGTACTTC
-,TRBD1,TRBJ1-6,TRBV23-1,CASSHPPTGTGYPNNSPLHF,TGCGCCAGCAGTCATCCTCCTACCGGGACAGGGTACCCGAATAATTCACCCCTCCACTTT
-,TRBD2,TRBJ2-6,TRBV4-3,CASSPGLAGGSSGANVLTF,TGCGCCAGCAGCCCGGGACTAGCGGGGGGTAGCTCTGGGGCCAACGTCCTGACTTTC
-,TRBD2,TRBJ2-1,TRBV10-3,CAISESGLAGGDHSGEQFF,TGTGCCATCAGTGAGTCAGGACTAGCGGGAGGGGATCATAGTGGTGAGCAGTTCTTC
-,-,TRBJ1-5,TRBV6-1,CASTLGLRTPQHF,TGTGCCAGCACCTTGGGGCTCCGGACGCCCCAGCATTTT